This T cell receptor (beta chain) comes out of a study of early T cells in non-severe SARS-CoV-2 infection. This clonotype was counted only a few times. Using its own MiXCR run on the 5' RACE reads, TCRdb lists one record per CDR3 protein. The sample records some 90,000 distinct CDR3 sequences, 14% to 15% being singletons. The CDR3 runs to 15 residues. V lost 3 bases and J lost 2, with 10 bases in between. The chain links TRBV12-3 or TRBV12-4 to TRBJ2-2; D is tentatively TRBD1 or TRBD2 (5 bases each). The sequenced sample consisted of whole blood. This TCR derives from an adult who was a healthcare worker with PCR-confirmed SARS-CoV-2 infection or an uninfected control (not recorded which). The CDR3 loop reads CASSFGDPNTGELFF. DNA of the CDR3: TGTGCCAGCAGTTTTGGGGACCCAAACACCGGGGAGCTGTTTTTT.